The entry below gives a single T cell receptor beta chain sequence along with its context. This sample was included in a study of blood T cell repertoires in COVID-19. At the level of the study: Collection of acute and convalescent COVID-19 samples took place in the United States, Italy and Spain. PBMCs, B-cell-depleted T cells, or T cells provided the cDNA or gDNA that made up the material.

In germline, CDR1 is SGHRS, CDR2 YFSETQ. CDR3 length equals 16 residues. Trimming took 0 bases from V and 8 from J; bases not matched to a gene: 9. Source study methods: By means of reference gene primer amplification, nucleated cell counts were estimated. Assay used: immunoSEQ multiplex PCR; TCRdb lists only in-frame clones, some missing. From that table come the V and J calls and clone size; the DNA was used to work out D and trimming. The table shows 140,000 to 150,000 clones, with about 85% occurring only once. The chain has TRBV5-1 and TRBJ2-1; TRBD2 matches at 9 bases. Sequencing was performed on peripheral blood. The sequence was obtained from a human donor with acute or convalescent COVID-19. The donor label of this sample is uncertain. The CDR3 loop is CASSLAGVAGADEQFF. As DNA, the CDR3 is TGCGCCAGCAGCTTGGCCGGAGTAGCGGGAGCGGATGAGCAGTTCTTC.